Listed below are T cell receptor beta chains from one sample, sequenced in a study of neurological immune-mediated disorders. MiXCR was run by TCRdb on the 5' RACE reads, yielding one entry per CDR3 protein. The top ten clones hold about a sixth of a sample with 15,000 to 20,000 distinct CDR3 sequences, 7.5% of them seen once. The sample was CD8+ T cells from blood. These receptors originate from a woman under 40 with HTLV-1-associated myelopathy (HAM/TSP). Each CDR3 is given with its conserved first and last residue. Fields, in order: D gene, J gene, clone size, V gene, CDR3 DNA, CDR3 protein. A D gene is named only where the DNA matches it firmly. Rows may omit the clone size; those that give it use once, few, many or a size class.

>NA|TRBJ2-7|many|TRBV29-1
TGCAGCGTAGCCGAGGGGGGGGATGGATACGAGCAGTACTTC
CSVAEGGDGYEQYF
>NA|TRBJ2-1|many|TRBV5-5
TGTGCCAGCAGCTCTAATACAGGTGCTGAGCAGTTCTTC
CASSSNTGAEQFF
>NA|TRBJ1-5|many|TRBV30
TGTGCCTGGAGTCCCGGGGATCAGCCCCAGCATTTT
CAWSPGDQPQHF
>NA|TRBJ1-5|many|TRBV4-1
TGCGCCAGCAGCCAGGCGGAGGGTCAGCCCCAGCATTTT
CASSQAEGQPQHF
>NA|TRBJ1-1|many|TRBV6-6
TGTGCCAGCAGTAACGGGGCCTTGGGGAACACTGAAGCTTTCTTT
CASSNGALGNTEAFF
>TRBD1|TRBJ2-7|many|TRBV6-5
TGTGCCAGCAGTCTACAGGGGAACTCCTACGAGCAGTACTTC
CASSLQGNSYEQYF
>TRBD2|TRBJ2-7|once|TRBV4-2
TGTGCCAGCAGCCAAGGACTAGCTTCGTACGAGCAGTACTTC
CASSQGLASYEQYF
>TRBD1|TRBJ1-1|many|TRBV9
TGTGCCAGCAGCAGACAGGGGTTCCTAATGAACACTGAAGCTTTCTTT
CASSRQGFLMNTEAFF
>TRBD1|TRBJ1-2|many|TRBV20-1
TGCAGTGCAGACACTGGGACAGGGGCCTCTAGAGGCTACACCTTC
CSADTGTGASRGYTF
>NA|TRBJ1-2|many|TRBV4-1
TGCGCCAGCAGCCAAGATATCAAGGGTATTGGGACTGGCTACACCTTC
CASSQDIKGIGTGYTF
>NA|TRBJ2-7|once|TRBV18
TGTGCCAGCTCAACCCCTGGATCCTACGAGCAGTACTTC
CASSTPGSYEQYF
>NA|TRBJ2-1|many|TRBV12-3/TRBV12-4
TGTGCCAGCAGTTTTCTGGGGAGTGAGCAGTTCTTC
CASSFLGSEQFF
>NA|TRBJ1-2|medium-sized|TRBV5-1
TGCGCCAGCAGCTTGGAGTTTTCTAACTATGGCTACACCTTC
CASSLEFSNYGYTF
>TRBD1|TRBJ1-5|many|TRBV12-3/TRBV12-4
TGTGCCAGCAGCCACGGCGGGACAGGAAATCAGCCCCAGCATTTT
CASSHGGTGNQPQHF
>TRBD1|TRBJ2-1|NA|TRBV29-1
TGCAGCGTTTTCGCCGGGACAGGGATTGATGAGCAGTTCTTC
CSVFAGTGIDEQFF
>NA|TRBJ1-2|many|TRBV12-3/TRBV12-4
TGTGCCAGCTGCAGAGGGACTGGTCCTTTCTATGGCTACACCTTC
CASCRGTGPFYGYTF
>NA|TRBJ2-5|medium-sized|TRBV5-1
TGCGCCAGCAGTTCAGGAGAGAAAGAGACCCAGTACTTC
CASSSGEKETQYF
>NA|TRBJ1-1|many|TRBV7-9
TGTGCCAGCAGCTCCTCAGGTGGGGGATTGAACACTGAAGCTTTCTTT
CASSSSGGGLNTEAFF
>TRBD2|TRBJ2-1|many|TRBV27
TGTGCCAGCACCCGGGGGGGAAGTTACAATGAGCAGTTCTTC
CASTRGGSYNEQFF
>NA|TRBJ1-1|many|TRBV3-1
TGTGCCAGCAGCCAAGCGTGGAACACTGAAGCTTTCTTT
CASSQAWNTEAFF
>TRBD2|TRBJ2-7|many|TRBV20-1
TGCAGTGCTAGAGGGACTAGCGGGGGGGCTCGTTCCTACGAGCAGTACTTC
CSARGTSGGARSYEQYF
>NA|TRBJ2-1|many|TRBV3-1
TGTGCCAGCAGCCAAGACCGCAATGAGCAGTTCTTC
CASSQDRNEQFF
>TRBD2|TRBJ2-1|many|TRBV24-1
TGTGCCACCAAGAGAGCGGGGACCTACAATGAGCAGTTCTTC
CATKRAGTYNEQFF
>NA|TRBJ2-3|many|TRBV5-1
TGCGCCAGCAGCTTGATACAGGGACTGCCAGATACGCAGTATTTT
CASSLIQGLPDTQYF
>TRBD1|TRBJ2-7|many|TRBV29-1
TGCAGCGCCAATATAGTAGGGGACAGGGGGCGATACGAGCAGTACTTC
CSANIVGDRGRYEQYF
>NA|TRBJ1-1|many|TRBV6-1
TGTGCCAGCAGTCCTGGGTCGGTCACTGAAGCTTTCTTT
CASSPGSVTEAFF
>TRBD2|TRBJ2-3|many|TRBV10-3
TGTGCCATCACCCCGAGGGTTAGCGGGGGCCAAGATACGCAGTATTTT
CAITPRVSGGQDTQYF